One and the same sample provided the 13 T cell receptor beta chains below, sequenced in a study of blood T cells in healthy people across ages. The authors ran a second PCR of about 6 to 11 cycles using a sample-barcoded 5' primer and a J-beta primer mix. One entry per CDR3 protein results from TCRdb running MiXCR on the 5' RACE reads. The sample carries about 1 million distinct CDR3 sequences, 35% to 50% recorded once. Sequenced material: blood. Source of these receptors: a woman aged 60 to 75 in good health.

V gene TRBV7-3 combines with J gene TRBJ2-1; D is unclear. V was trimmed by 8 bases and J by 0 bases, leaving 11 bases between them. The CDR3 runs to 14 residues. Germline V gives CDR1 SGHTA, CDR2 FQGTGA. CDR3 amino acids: CASSGDSSYNEQFF. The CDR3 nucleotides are TGTGCCAGCTCCGGTGATAGCTCCTACAATGAGCAGTTCTTC.

This CDR3 is CATSGGGPNEQFF. The CDR3 DNA reads TGTGCCACCAGCGGAGGTGGGCCTAATGAGCAGTTCTTC. This chain links TRBV15 with TRBJ2-1, with D maybe TRBD2 (5 bases). This CDR3 region has 13 residues. Germline V gene data show CDR1 as LNHNV and CDR2 as YYDKDF (reference sequence). Deletions cut 5 bases from V and 7 bases from J, with 12 bases between.

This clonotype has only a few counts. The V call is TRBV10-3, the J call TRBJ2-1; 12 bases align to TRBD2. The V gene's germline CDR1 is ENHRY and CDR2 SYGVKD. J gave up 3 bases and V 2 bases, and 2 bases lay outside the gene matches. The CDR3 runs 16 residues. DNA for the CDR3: TGTGCCATCAGTGAGCCGGGACTAGCGGGCTACAATGAGCAGTTCTTC. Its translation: CAISEPGLAGYNEQFF.

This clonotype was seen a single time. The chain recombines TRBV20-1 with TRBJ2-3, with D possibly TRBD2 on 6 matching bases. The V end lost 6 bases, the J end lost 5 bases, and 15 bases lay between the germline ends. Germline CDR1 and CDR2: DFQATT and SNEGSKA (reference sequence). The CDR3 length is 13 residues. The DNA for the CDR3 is TGCAGTGCCCAAGCGGGCCCCCTAGATACGCAGTATTTT. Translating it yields CSAQAGPLDTQYF.

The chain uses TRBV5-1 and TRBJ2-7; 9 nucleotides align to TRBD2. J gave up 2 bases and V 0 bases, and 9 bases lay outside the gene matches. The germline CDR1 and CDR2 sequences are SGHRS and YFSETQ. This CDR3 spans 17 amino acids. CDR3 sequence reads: CASSLVRLAGPTYEQYF. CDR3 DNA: TGCGCCAGCAGCTTGGTTCGTCTAGCGGGACCCACCTACGAGCAGTACTTC.

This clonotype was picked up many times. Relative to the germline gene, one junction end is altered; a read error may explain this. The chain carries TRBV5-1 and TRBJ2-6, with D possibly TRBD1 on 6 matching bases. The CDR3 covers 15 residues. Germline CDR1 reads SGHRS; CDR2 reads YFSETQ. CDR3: CASSSTGSGANVLTF. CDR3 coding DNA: TGTGCCAGCAGCTCAACAGGGTCTGGGGCCAACGTCCTGACTTTC.

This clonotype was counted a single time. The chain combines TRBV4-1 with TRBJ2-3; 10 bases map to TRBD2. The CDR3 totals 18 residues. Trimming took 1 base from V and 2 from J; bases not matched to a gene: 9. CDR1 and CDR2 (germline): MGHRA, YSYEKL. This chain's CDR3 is CASSQALWLAGDTDTQYF. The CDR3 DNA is TGCGCCAGCAGCCAAGCCCTCTGGCTAGCGGGAGACACAGATACGCAGTATTTT.

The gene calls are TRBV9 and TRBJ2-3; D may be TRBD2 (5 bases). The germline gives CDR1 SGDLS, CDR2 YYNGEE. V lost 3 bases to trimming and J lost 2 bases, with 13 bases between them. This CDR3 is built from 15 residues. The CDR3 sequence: CASSGSGSNTDTQYF. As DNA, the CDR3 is TGTGCCAGCAGCGGAAGCGGATCCAACACAGATACGCAGTATTTT.

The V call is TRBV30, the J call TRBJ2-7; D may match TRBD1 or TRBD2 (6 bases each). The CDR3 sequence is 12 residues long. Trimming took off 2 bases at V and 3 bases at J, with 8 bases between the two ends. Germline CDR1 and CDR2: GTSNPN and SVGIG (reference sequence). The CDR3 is CAWSRGDYEQYF. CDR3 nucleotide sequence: TGTGCCTGGAGTAGGGGGGACTACGAGCAGTACTTC.

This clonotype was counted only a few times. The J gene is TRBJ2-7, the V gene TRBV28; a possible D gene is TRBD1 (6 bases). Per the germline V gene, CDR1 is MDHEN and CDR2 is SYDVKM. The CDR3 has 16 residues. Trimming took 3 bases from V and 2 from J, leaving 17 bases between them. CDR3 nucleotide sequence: TGTGCCAGCAGTTTGGGTAGAGGACAGTTCACCTACGAGCAGTACTTC. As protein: CASSLGRGQFTYEQYF.

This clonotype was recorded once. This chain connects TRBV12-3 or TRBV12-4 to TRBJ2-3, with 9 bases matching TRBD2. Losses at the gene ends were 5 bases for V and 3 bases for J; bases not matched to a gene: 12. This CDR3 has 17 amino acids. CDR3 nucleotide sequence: TGTGCCAGCAGTCCACACCGCCCGGGACTAGCTACAGATACGCAGTATTTT. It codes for CASSPHRPGLATDTQYF.

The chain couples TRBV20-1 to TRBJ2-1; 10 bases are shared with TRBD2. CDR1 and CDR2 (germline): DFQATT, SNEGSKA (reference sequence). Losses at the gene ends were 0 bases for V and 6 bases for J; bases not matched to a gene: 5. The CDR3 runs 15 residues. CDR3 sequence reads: CSARDASGSINEQFF. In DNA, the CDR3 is TGCAGTGCTAGAGATGCTAGCGGGAGTATCAATGAGCAGTTCTTC.

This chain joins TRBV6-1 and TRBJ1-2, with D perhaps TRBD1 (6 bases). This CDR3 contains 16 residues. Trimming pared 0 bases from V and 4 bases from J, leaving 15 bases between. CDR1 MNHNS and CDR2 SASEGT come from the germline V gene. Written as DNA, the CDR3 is TGTGCCAGCAGTGAAGCGGGGGTTGGACAGTTCTATGGCTACACCTTC. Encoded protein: CASSEAGVGQFYGYTF.